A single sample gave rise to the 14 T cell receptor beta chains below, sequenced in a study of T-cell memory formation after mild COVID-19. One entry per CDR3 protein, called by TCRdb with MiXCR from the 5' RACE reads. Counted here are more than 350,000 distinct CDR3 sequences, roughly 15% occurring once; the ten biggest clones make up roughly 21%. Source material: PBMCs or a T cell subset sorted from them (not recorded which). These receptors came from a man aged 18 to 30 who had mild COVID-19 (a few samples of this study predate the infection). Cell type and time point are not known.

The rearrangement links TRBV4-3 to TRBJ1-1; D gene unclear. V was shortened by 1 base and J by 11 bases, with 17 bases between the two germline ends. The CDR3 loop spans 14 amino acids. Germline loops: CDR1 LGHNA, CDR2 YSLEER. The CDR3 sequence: CASSQVLIDARAFF. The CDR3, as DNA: TGCGCCAGCAGCCAAGTGTTAATTGATGCGAGGGCTTTCTTT.

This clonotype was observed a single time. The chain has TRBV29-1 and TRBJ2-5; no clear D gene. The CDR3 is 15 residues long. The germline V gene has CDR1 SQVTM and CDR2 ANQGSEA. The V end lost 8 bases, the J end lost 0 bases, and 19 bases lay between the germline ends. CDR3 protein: CSTTGTRPYQETQYF. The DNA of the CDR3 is TGCAGCACGACGGGCACCCGGCCGTACCAAGAGACCCAGTACTTC.

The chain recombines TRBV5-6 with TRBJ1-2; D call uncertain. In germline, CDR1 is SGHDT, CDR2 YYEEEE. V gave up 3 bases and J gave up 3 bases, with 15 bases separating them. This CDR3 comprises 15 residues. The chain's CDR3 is CASSSYHGYYYGYTF. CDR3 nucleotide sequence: TGTGCCAGCAGCTCGTACCACGGGTACTACTATGGCTACACCTTC.

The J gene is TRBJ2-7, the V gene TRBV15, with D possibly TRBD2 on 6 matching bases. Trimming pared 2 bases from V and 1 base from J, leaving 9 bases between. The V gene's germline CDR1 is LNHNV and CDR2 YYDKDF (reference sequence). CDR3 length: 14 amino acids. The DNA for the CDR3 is TGTGCCACCAGCAGAACGGGACTTTCCTACGAGCAGTACTTC. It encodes CATSRTGLSYEQYF.

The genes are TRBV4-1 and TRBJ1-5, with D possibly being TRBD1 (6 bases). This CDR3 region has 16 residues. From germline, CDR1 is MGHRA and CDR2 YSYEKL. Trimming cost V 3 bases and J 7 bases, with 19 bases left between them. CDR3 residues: CASSQGGGGAIQPQHF. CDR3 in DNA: TGCGCCAGCAGCCAGGGGGGAGGGGGGGCGATCCAGCCCCAGCATTTT.

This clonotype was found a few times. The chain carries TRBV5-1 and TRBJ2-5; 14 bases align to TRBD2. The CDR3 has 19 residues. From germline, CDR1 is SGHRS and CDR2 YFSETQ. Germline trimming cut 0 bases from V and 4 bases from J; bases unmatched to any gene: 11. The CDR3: CASSLDMKPGTSGGETQYF. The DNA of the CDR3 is TGCGCCAGCAGCTTGGATATGAAACCCGGGACTAGCGGGGGAGAGACCCAGTACTTC.

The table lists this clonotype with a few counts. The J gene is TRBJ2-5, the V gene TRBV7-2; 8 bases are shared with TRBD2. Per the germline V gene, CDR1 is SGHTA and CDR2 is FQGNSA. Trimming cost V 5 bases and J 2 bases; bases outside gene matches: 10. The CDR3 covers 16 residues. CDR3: CASSPEVGGGQETQYF. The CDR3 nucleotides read TGTGCCAGCAGCCCCGAGGTGGGCGGGGGGCAAGAGACCCAGTACTTC. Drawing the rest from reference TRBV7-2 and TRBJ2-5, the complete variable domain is GAGVSQSPSNKVTEKGKDVELRCDPISGHTALYWYRQSLGQGLEFLIYFQGNSAPDKSGLPSDRFSAERTGGSVSTLTIQRTQQEDSAVYLCASSPEVGGGQETQYFGPGTRLLVL.

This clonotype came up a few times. CDR3 DNA sequence: TGCGCCAGCAGCCAAGGGACTAGCGGGGGCTCCGGGGAGACCCAGTACTTC. It encodes CASSQGTSGGSGETQYF. V and J are TRBV4-1 and TRBJ2-5; 13 bases map to TRBD2. From germline, CDR1 is MGHRA and CDR2 YSYEKL. V trimming: 1 base; J trimming: 5 bases; junction bases outside the gene matches: 7. CDR3 length equals 17 residues.

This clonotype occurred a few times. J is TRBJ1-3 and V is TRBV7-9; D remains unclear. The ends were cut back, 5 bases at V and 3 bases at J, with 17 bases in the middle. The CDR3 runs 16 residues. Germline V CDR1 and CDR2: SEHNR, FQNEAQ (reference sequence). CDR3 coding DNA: TGTGCCAGCAGCGGATCTAGGGTTGTGGGTGGAAACACCATATATTTT. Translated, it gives CASSGSRVVGGNTIYF.

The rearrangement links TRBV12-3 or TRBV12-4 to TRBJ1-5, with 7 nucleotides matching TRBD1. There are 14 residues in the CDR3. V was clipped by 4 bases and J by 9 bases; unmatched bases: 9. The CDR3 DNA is TGTGCCAGCAGTTGGGGACAGAACGATCGGCCCCAGCATTTT. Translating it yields CASSWGQNDRPQHF.

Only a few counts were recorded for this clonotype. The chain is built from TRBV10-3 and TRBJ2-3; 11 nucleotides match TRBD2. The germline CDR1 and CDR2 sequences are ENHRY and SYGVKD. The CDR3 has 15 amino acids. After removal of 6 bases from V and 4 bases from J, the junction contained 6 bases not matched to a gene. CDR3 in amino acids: CAISQTSGDSDTQYF. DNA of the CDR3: TGTGCCATCAGCCAGACTAGCGGGGATTCAGATACGCAGTATTTT.

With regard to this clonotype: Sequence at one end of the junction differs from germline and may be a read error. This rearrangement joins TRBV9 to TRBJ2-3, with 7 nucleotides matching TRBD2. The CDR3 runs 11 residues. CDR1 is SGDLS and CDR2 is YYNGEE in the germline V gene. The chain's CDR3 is CASSQRRGRHF. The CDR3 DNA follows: TGTGCCAGCAGCCAACGGCGGGGGAGGCATTTT.

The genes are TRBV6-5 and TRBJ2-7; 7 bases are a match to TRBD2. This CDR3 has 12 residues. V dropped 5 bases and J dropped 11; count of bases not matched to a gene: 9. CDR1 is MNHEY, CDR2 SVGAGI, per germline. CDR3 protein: CASSLRGVWEYV. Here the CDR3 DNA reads TGTGCCAGCAGTCTACGGGGGGTTTGGGAGTACGTC.

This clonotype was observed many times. CDR3 protein: CASSHTSGYNSPLHF. The CDR3 DNA follows: TGTGCCAGCAGCCACACCTCAGGGTATAATTCACCCCTCCACTTT. The rearrangement uses TRBV4-2 and TRBJ1-6; weak D call: TRBD1 (5 bases). Germline loops: CDR1 LGHNA, CDR2 YNFKEQ. Trimming removed 3 bases at V and 4 bases at J, with 10 bases between. CDR3 size: 15 residues.